What follows describes a single T cell receptor (beta chain). This clonotype has only a few counts. The antigen it binds to is not known. Qualities for individual bases were not recorded, and no much larger clone is one base off. This sample is part of a study of identical twins (dated by TCRdb to about 2016). With regard to the full study: The study deep-sequenced TCR alpha and beta repertoires from monozygotic twins, unrelated adults of various ages and cord blood to test whether fetal clonotypes persist. To rule out contamination, the twin experiments were replicated at different times with different library preparation protocols.

Every donor was a healthy Caucasian. Three pairs of female monozygotic twins, all aged about 18 to 30 years, made up the twin cohort. Miltenyi CD45RO+ enrichment and human naive T-cell isolation kits were used to isolate memory (CD45RO+) and naive T cells from PBMC. What the authors observed across the whole study: Zero-insertion analyses could be partly confounded by invariant T cells such as MAIT and iNKT, though diverse VJ usage argued against such confounding for most clonotypes. Because the same donors could not be followed over many years, the conclusions depended on cross-sectional statistical analysis. Abundant cord blood beta clonotypes had fewer insertions, young adult naive repertoires showed a similar but weaker trend, and memory repertoires showed no such trend. Compared with coincidental sharing between unrelated individuals, an excess of low generation-probability sequences was observed among out-of-frame TCR alpha sequences shared between twins. In beta out-of-frame sequences, excess twin sharing was weaker, because having fewer shared sequences lowered the signal-to-noise ratio. In monozygotic twins, recombination models systematically underestimated out-of-frame TCR alpha sharing, but the models matched the sharing seen between unrelated individuals.

Library construction relied on 5' RACE. The instrument was an Illumina HiSeq 2000. A universal primer binding site was introduced by template switching, and a unique molecular identifier was present in the final cDNA, enabling accurate counting of TCR cDNA molecules. Specific primers in the conserved constant-segment region were used to synthesize first-strand cDNA for the TCR alpha and beta chains. To control for contamination, every cDNA library carried two barcodes: a SMART-Mk sample barcode plus Illumina barcodes. TruSeq adapter sequences along with Illumina sample barcodes were introduced in two successive PCR steps. Sequencing of the TCR alpha and beta cDNA libraries was done on the Illumina HiSeq platform using custom primers. The source study handled its data this way. Unique molecular identifiers were extracted from raw reads with MiGEC, and CDR3 positions were determined with MiXCR. Recombination models were inferred per individual with the repgenHMM and IGoR tools using an EM algorithm. The analysis of shared clonotypes was done with the tcR package in R, with sharing normalized by the product of cloneset sizes. To study raw recombination free of thymic and clonal selection effects, out-of-frame nonproductive sequences were analyzed. TCRdb applied fastp at Q25 and MiXCR to the public reads, then kept only in-frame beta chains. Every distinct CDR3 protein forms one entry, paired with its most common genes and DNA. What appears here as the V and J calls and clone size reflects TCRdb's work, not the paper's. This sample lists under 250,000 distinct CDR3 sequences; 6.5% to 8.5% were detected once. The ten largest clones capture 1.5% to 2.5% of the sample.

Germline trimming amounts to 4 bases on V and 9 bases on J, with 6 as the count of junction bases outside the gene matches. From the cysteine through the phenylalanine, the CDR3 covers 13 amino acids. Solely the CDR3 DNA is kept, with 39 bases framed from the first base. For CDR1 and CDR2, the germline V gene lists SQVTM and ANQGSEA. The same sample was also used in a study of yellow fever vaccine responses in identical twins. As noted in the second study: According to the authors, the vaccine-induced T cell response in identical twins seemed to be partly convergent and partly specific to each individual. In identical twins, the study followed T cell clones that responded to the vaccine with precision.

Material: memory (CD45RO+) T cells sorted from blood. The intended sense of this specimen's cell subset or site label: CD45RO+ enriched T cells. The sequence derives from a woman between 18 and 30 years old in good health. Recombination linked TRBV29-1 to TRBJ1-6; TRBD1 fits 7 bases in the junction. The bases are TGCAGCGTTGCAGGGGGAAGTGGTTCACCCCTCCACTTT. It translates to CSVAGGSGSPLHF.